The T cell receptor beta chain under discussion was sequenced for a study of T cell responses to AZD1222 COVID-19 vaccine. A remark on this clone: The antigen remains undetermined.

Germline CDR1 and CDR2: KGHSH and LQKENI. The CDR3 runs 16 residues. The ends were cut back, 3 bases at V and 0 bases at J, with 12 bases in the middle. Clones were sequenced by immunoSEQ multiplex PCR, and TCRdb holds only the in-frame ones, with some missing. The table includes 45,000 to 65,000 clones, over 75% detected once. Regarding the study as a whole: Spike-specific TCR depth and breadth grew after two AZD1222 doses. The donor cohort was predominantly white British with a female majority, and clonal diversity may have been underestimated. Reports say nearly half of spike-specific TCRs go after unmutated variant regions.

The chain couples TRBV18 to TRBJ1-3; D is unresolved. The input for sequencing was peripheral blood, taken on day 0 of AZD1222 vaccination. The clonotype originates from an adult in good health. CDR3 DNA sequence: TGTGCCAGCTCACCCCGGACGGCTAGCTCTGGAAACACCATATATTTT. Protein sequence: CASSPRTASSGNTIYF.